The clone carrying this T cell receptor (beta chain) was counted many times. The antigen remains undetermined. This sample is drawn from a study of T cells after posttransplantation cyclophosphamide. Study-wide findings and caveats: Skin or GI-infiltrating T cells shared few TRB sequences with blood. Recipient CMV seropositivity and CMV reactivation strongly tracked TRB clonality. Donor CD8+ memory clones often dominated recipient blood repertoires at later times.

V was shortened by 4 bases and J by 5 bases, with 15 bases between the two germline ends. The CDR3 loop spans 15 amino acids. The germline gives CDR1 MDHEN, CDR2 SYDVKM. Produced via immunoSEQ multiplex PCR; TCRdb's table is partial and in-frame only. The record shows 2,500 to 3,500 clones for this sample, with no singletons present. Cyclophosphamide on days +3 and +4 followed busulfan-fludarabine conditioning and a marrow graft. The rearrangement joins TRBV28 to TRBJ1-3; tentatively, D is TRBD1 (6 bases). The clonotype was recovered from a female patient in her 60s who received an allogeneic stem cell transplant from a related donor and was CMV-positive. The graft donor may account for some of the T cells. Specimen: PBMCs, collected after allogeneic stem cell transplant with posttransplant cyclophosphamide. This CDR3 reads CASSSGESGRNTIYF. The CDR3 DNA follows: TGTGCCAGCAGTTCAGGGGAGTCAGGCCGAAACACCATATATTTT.